Below, 18 T cell receptor beta chains from the same sample are listed, as sequenced in a study of T cells in localized non-small cell lung cancer. Repertoires were generated with immunoSEQ multiplex PCR, while TCRdb's copy carries only in-frame clones and drops some. This table holds around 33,000 clones, roughly 90% found once. This sample comprised peripheral blood, obtained before any cancer treatment. These receptors were obtained from a female donor of 60 years or more with stage I lung adenocarcinoma.

The chain links TRBV18 to TRBJ1-1, with D possibly matching TRBD1 (5 bases). V was pared by 4 bases and J by 0 bases, with 12 bases between. The germline V gene encodes CDR1 KGHSH and CDR2 LQKENI. The CDR3 runs to 15 residues. CDR3 sequence: CASSLTGVMNTEAFF. In DNA, the CDR3 is TGTGCCAGCTCACTCACGGGGGTTATGAACACTGAAGCTTTCTTT.

This rearrangement joins TRBV18 to TRBJ1-6; D is uncertain. The CDR3 is 14 residues long. Trimming shortened V by 0 bases and J by 10 bases, and 10 bases separated the two germline ends. Germline V gene data show CDR1 as KGHSH and CDR2 as LQKENI. CDR3 residues: CASSPPSPGSPLHF. The DNA for the CDR3 is TGTGCCAGCTCACCACCGAGTCCGGGATCACCCCTCCACTTT. The full variable domain, completed using reference TRBV18 and TRBJ1-6, is NAGVMQNPRHLVRRRGQEARLRCSPMKGHSHVYWYRQLPEEGLKFMVYLQKENIIDESGMPKERFSAEFPKEGPSILRIQQVVRGDSAAYFCASSPPSPGSPLHFGNGTRLTVT.

The gene calls are TRBV5-1 and TRBJ1-5; TRBD1 matches 11 bases. J gave up 11 bases and V 4 bases, and 8 bases lay outside the gene matches. The length of the CDR3 is 14 residues. The V gene's germline CDR1 is SGHRS and CDR2 YFSETQ. The CDR3: CASSPGQGASTQHF. The CDR3 coding sequence is TGCGCCAGCAGCCCTGGACAGGGGGCTTCGACCCAGCATTTT. The whole variable domain, filled in from reference TRBV5-1 and TRBJ1-5, reads KAGVTQTPRYLIKTRGQQVTLSCSPISGHRSVSWYQQTPGQGLQFLFEYFSETQRNKGNFPGRFSGRQFSNSRSEMNVSTLELGDSALYLCASSPGQGASTQHFGDGTRLSIL.

This clone showed up just a few times. The chain combines TRBV10-3 with TRBJ2-1; a weak D match, TRBD1 (6 bases). The CDR3 is made up of 15 amino acids. V shed 4 bases and J shed 0 bases, with 10 bases lying between them. Germline V gene sequence: CDR1 ENHRY, CDR2 SYGVKD. Written as DNA, the CDR3 is TGTGCCATCAGTGTTACAGGGAGCTCCTACAATGAGCAGTTCTTC. This gives the protein CAISVTGSSYNEQFF.

The chain joins TRBV5-4 to TRBJ1-2; D gene unclear. Looked up from germline, CDR1 is SGHNT and CDR2 is YYREEE (reference sequence). The CDR3 runs to 14 residues. Trimming removed 4 bases from V and 0 bases from J, with 10 bases in between. In DNA form, the CDR3 reads TGTGCCAGCAGCCCGAGAAATTCTAACTATGGCTACACCTTC. Translation: CASSPRNSNYGYTF. Variable domain in full (rest from reference TRBV5-4 and TRBJ1-2): ETGVTQSPTHLIKTRGQQVTLRCSSQSGHNTVSWYQQALGQGPQFIFQYYREEENGRGNFPPRFSGLQFPNYSSELNVNALELDDSALYLCASSPRNSNYGYTFGSGTRLTVV.

The V call is TRBV19, the J call TRBJ1-6; no clear D gene. CDR1 LNHDA and CDR2 SQIVND come from the germline V gene (reference sequence). This CDR3 spans 16 amino acids. Trimming shortened V by 6 bases and J by 3 bases, and 15 bases separated the two germline ends. This CDR3 is CASSSGGSSYNSPLHF. CDR3 nucleotide sequence: TGTGCCAGTAGCTCGGGAGGTAGTAGCTATAATTCACCCCTCCACTTT.

The J gene is TRBJ1-3, the V gene TRBV5-4; D possibly corresponds to TRBD1 (5 bases). The CDR3 is made up of 16 amino acids. Trimming cost V 2 bases and J 2 bases, with 14 bases left between them. Germline values: CDR1 SGHNT, CDR2 YYREEE (reference sequence). Written as DNA, the CDR3 is TGTGCCAGCAGCTTCCGAACAGGTTCGACTGGAAACACCATATATTTT. As protein: CASSFRTGSTGNTIYF.

The chain couples TRBV27 to TRBJ1-1; no clear D gene. The V end lost 3 bases, the J end lost 1 base, and 9 bases lay between the germline ends. The CDR3 has 14 residues. Germline V lookup: CDR1 MNHEY, CDR2 SMNVEV (reference sequence). DNA of the CDR3: TGTGCCAGCAGTTTGGGCCCCACGAACACTGAAGCTTTCTTT. Encoded protein: CASSLGPTNTEAFF.

This chain links TRBV30 with TRBJ2-3, with 8 bases that match TRBD2. This CDR3 has 14 amino acids. CDR1 is GTSNPN and CDR2 is SVGIG in the germline V gene (reference sequence). The J segment lost 2 bases and the V segment lost 4 bases, leaving 5 bases of the junction unmatched. The CDR3 reads CAWKRGPDTDTQYF. CDR3 coding DNA: TGTGCCTGGAAGCGGGGGCCGGACACAGATACGCAGTATTTT.

The chain has TRBV30 and TRBJ1-1; the D is unclear. Trimming took 5 bases from V and 0 from J, leaving 19 bases between them. In germline, CDR1 is GTSNPN, CDR2 SVGIG (reference sequence). The CDR3 contains 16 residues. In nucleotides, the CDR3 is TGTGCCTGGGAAGGTTTAGGACTGACTATGAACACTGAAGCTTTCTTT. Encoded protein: CAWEGLGLTMNTEAFF.

This chain connects TRBV18 to TRBJ1-1, with 9 bases identical to TRBD1. Germline values: CDR1 KGHSH, CDR2 LQKENI. The CDR3 extends over 12 amino acids. Unmatched junction bases numbered 4, after V lost 3 bases and J lost 11 bases. This CDR3 is CASSPRQGDAFF. CDR3 nucleotide sequence: TGTGCCAGCTCACCGCGACAGGGGGATGCTTTCTTT. Variable domain in full (rest from reference TRBV18 and TRBJ1-1): NAGVMQNPRHLVRRRGQEARLRCSPMKGHSHVYWYRQLPEEGLKFMVYLQKENIIDESGMPKERFSAEFPKEGPSILRIQQVVRGDSAAYFCASSPRQGDAFFGQGTRLTVV.

J is TRBJ2-7 and V is TRBV5-1, with 11 bases matching TRBD1. The germline V gene has CDR1 SGHRS and CDR2 YFSETQ. The CDR3 runs 13 residues. V dropped 7 bases and J dropped 7; count of bases not matched to a gene: 7. In nucleotides, the CDR3 is TGCGCCAGCGGGACAGGGGGAATTAGGGAGCAGTACTTC. Translation gives CASGTGGIREQYF. The variable domain in full, with the rest retrieved from reference TRBV5-1 and TRBJ2-7, is KAGVTQTPRYLIKTRGQQVTLSCSPISGHRSVSWYQQTPGQGLQFLFEYFSETQRNKGNFPGRFSGRQFSNSRSEMNVSTLELGDSALYLCASGTGGIREQYFGPGTRLTVT.

The V gene is TRBV5-4, the J gene TRBJ1-1, with D unresolved. CDR3 length equals 13 residues. Germline CDR1 is SGHNT and CDR2 is YYREEE (reference sequence). Trimming took 1 base from V and 7 from J, leaving 11 bases between them. For the CDR3, the DNA is TGTGCCAGCAGCTTGTCCCGGTTCGGTGAAGCTTTCTTT. Amino acid sequence: CASSLSRFGEAFF.

V usage is TRBV5-4 and J usage is TRBJ1-1; 10 nucleotides match TRBD1. The germline gives CDR1 SGHNT, CDR2 YYREEE (reference sequence). This CDR3 has 16 residues. J lost 4 bases, V lost 5 bases, and 11 bases had no gene match. The chain's CDR3 is CASSLGQGVGGTEAFF. CDR3 sequence (DNA): TGTGCCAGCAGTCTCGGACAGGGGGTTGGGGGCACTGAAGCTTTCTTT.

This clone appeared a few times. The V call is TRBV7-9, the J call TRBJ2-7, with D possibly TRBD1 on 6 matching bases. The V end lost 10 bases, the J end lost 3 bases, and 16 bases lay between the germline ends. In germline, CDR1 is SEHNR, CDR2 FQNEAQ (reference sequence). This CDR3 spans 13 amino acids. In DNA form, the CDR3 reads TGTGCCACCGCGGCCCAGGGGAGCTACGAGCAGTACTTC. Its protein product is CATAAQGSYEQYF. Combining the CDR3 with reference TRBV7-9 and TRBJ2-7 gives the whole variable domain DTGVSQNPRHKITKRGQNVTFRCDPISEHNRLYWYRQTLGQGPEFLTYFQNEAQLEKSRLLSDRFSAERPKGSFSTLEIQRTEQGDSAMYLCATAAQGSYEQYFGPGTRLTVT.

The chain uses TRBV10-2 and TRBJ1-1; TRBD1 is a possible D gene (5 bases). V was trimmed by 4 bases and J by 1 base, leaving 10 bases between them. This CDR3 comprises 14 residues. The germline gives CDR1 WSHSY, CDR2 SAAADI. The CDR3 reads CASSATGTNTEAFF. The CDR3 DNA is TGCGCCAGCAGTGCAACCGGGACGAACACTGAAGCTTTCTTT.

The CDR3 sequence: CASSLEAGTSGYTF. In DNA, the CDR3 is TGTGCCAGCAGCTTGGAGGCAGGGACGAGCGGCTACACCTTC. V usage is TRBV4-2 and J usage is TRBJ1-2; perhaps TRBD1 as D (5 bases). V lost 5 bases, J lost 8 bases, and 18 bases lay in between. Germline CDR1 reads LGHNA; CDR2 reads YNFKEQ. This CDR3 is built from 14 residues.

This chain joins TRBV14 and TRBJ1-4; D remains unclear. The CDR3 runs 13 residues. Germline CDR1 is SGHDN and CDR2 is FVKESK. Trimming removed 5 bases from V and 8 bases from J, with 12 bases in between. The CDR3 nucleotides read TGTGCCAGCAGCTACCAAGGATGGGAAAAACTGTTTTTT. Translating gives CASSYQGWEKLFF.